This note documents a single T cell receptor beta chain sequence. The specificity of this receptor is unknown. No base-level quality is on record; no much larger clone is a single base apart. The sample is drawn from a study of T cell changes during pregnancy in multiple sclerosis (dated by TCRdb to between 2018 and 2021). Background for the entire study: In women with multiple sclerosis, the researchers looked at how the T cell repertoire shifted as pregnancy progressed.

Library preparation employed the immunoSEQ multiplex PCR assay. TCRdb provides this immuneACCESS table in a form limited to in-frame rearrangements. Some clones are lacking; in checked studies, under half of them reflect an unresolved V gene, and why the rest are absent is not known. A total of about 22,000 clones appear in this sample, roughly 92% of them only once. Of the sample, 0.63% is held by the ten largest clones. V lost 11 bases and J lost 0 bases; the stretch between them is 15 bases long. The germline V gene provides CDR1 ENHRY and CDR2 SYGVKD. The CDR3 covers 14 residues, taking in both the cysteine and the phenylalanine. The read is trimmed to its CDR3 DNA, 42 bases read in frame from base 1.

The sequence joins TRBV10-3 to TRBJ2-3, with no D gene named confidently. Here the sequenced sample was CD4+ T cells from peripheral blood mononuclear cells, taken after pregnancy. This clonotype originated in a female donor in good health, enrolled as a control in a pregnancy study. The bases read TGTGCCTCGCGGCCAGAGCCTAGCACAGATACGCAGTATTTT. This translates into CASRPEPSTDTQYF.